This entry lists 30 T cell receptor beta chains sequenced from one sample in a study of identifying expanded T cells in peripheral blood. Assay: immunoSEQ multiplex PCR; the TCRdb copy retains only in-frame clones and omits some. The profile shows 81,000 or so clones, around 84% of them singletons. Sample: blood. The receptors derive from a person aged 18 to 70 in good health.

The rearrangement uses TRBV5-1 and TRBJ2-7; D unclear. Germline CDR1 SGHRS, CDR2 YFSETQ. The CDR3 totals 14 residues. V shed 0 bases and J shed 0 bases, with 7 bases lying between them. The DNA for the CDR3 is TGCGCCAGCAGCTTGGAAGCTTACTCCTACGAGCAGTACTTC. As protein: CASSLEAYSYEQYF.

CDR3 sequence reads: CASSYFREDYGYTF. The CDR3 coding sequence is TGTGCCAGCAGTTACTTTAGGGAAGACTATGGCTACACCTTC. The chain combines TRBV6-6 with TRBJ1-2; D is undetermined. The length of the CDR3 is 14 residues. Trimming cost V 1 base and J 3 bases, with 9 bases left between them. Germline CDR1 reads MNHNY; CDR2 reads SVGAGI (reference sequence).

The chain carries TRBV7-3 and TRBJ1-1; D gene unclear. Trimming left V 5 bases short and J 0 bases short, with 13 bases between. The CDR3 extends over 15 amino acids. CDR1 and CDR2 (germline): SGHTA, FQGTGA. This CDR3 is CASSPSQNLNTEAFF. Written as DNA, the CDR3 is TGTGCCAGCAGCCCTTCACAGAATCTGAACACTGAAGCTTTCTTT.

This chain uses TRBV7-9 with TRBJ2-5, with 9 bases fitting TRBD1. Germline V gene sequence: CDR1 SEHNR, CDR2 FQNEAQ (reference sequence). This CDR3 comprises 15 residues. The ends lost 6 bases at V and 4 bases at J; junction bases unmatched: 9. The CDR3 DNA is TGTGCCAGCAGTTATACAGGGGGCAGGGGAGAGACCCAGTACTTC. Amino acids: CASSYTGGRGETQYF.

Remarks on this clone: This CDR3 is also generated by other DNA sequences in the sample. The chain uses TRBV7-9 and TRBJ2-7; D perhaps matches TRBD2 (5 bases). The CDR3 extends over 14 amino acids. V was shortened by 1 base and J by 2 bases, with 9 bases between the two germline ends. The germline V gene has CDR1 SEHNR and CDR2 FQNEAQ (reference sequence). DNA of the CDR3: TGTGCCAGCAGCTTAGGAGGACTTACCTACGAGCAGTACTTC. It encodes CASSLGGLTYEQYF.

This clone was recorded only once. The chain couples TRBV6-5 to TRBJ2-7, with 8 bases fitting TRBD2. This CDR3 is 13 amino acids long. The V gene's germline CDR1 is MNHEY and CDR2 SVGAGI. The junction had 6 bases not matched to a gene; V was cut back by 6 bases and J by 5 bases. The CDR3 loop reads CASSSGGKDEQYF. In DNA form, the CDR3 reads TGTGCCAGCAGCTCGGGAGGGAAAGACGAGCAGTACTTC.

Only one count was recorded for this clone. The chain is built from TRBV5-8 and TRBJ2-5; D is uncertain. The germline V gene has CDR1 SGHTS and CDR2 YDEGEE. The ends were cut back, 0 bases at V and 3 bases at J, with 9 bases in the middle. This CDR3 is 14 amino acids long. CDR3 protein: CASSLVGSEETQYF. DNA for the CDR3: TGTGCCAGCAGCTTGGTCGGCTCCGAAGAGACCCAGTACTTC.

This clone showed up just a few times. The J gene is TRBJ2-2, the V gene TRBV28; D is undetermined. Deletions cut 7 bases from V and 3 bases from J, with 15 bases between. CDR1 MDHEN and CDR2 SYDVKM come from the germline V gene. The CDR3 runs 15 residues. The CDR3 here is CASTTIWAYTGELFF. CDR3 bases: TGTGCCAGCACCACTATATGGGCTTACACCGGGGAGCTGTTTTTT.

The chain links TRBV11-2 to TRBJ2-4, with TRBD1 identical over 9 bases. V lost 5 bases to trimming and J lost 8 bases; unmatched junction nucleotides: 13. CDR1 SGHAT and CDR2 FQNNGV come from the germline V gene. The CDR3 sequence is 16 residues long. The CDR3 spells CASSQTGTGIRYIQYF. The CDR3 bases are TGTGCCAGCAGCCAAACCGGGACAGGGATCCGTTACATTCAGTACTTC.

V is TRBV7-2 and J is TRBJ2-1, with 10 positions matching TRBD1. The V segment lost 6 bases and the J segment 4 bases; nucleotides outside the gene matches: 18. The CDR3 loop spans 19 amino acids. Germline CDR1 reads SGHTA; CDR2 reads FQGNSA. CDR3 DNA: TGTGCCAGCAGACCCGGGACAGGGGCTATTATAACCGGGTACAATGAGCAGTTCTTC. It yields the protein CASRPGTGAIITGYNEQFF.

This clone was detected only once. The chain links TRBV5-1 to TRBJ2-5; 8 positions match TRBD2. With V trimmed by 0 bases and J by 5 bases, 9 bases remained unmatched. Germline V gene sequence: CDR1 SGHRS, CDR2 YFSETQ. The CDR3 consists of 16 residues. The CDR3 sequence is CASSLAGRVAGETQYF. As DNA, the CDR3 is TGCGCCAGCAGCTTGGCCGGGAGGGTCGCGGGGGAGACCCAGTACTTC.

The V gene is TRBV7-8, the J gene TRBJ2-5, with TRBD1 matching over 9 bases. From germline, CDR1 is SGHVS and CDR2 FQNEAQ. The trim removed 4 bases at V and 1 base at J, leaving 10 bases unmatched. This CDR3 is 17 amino acids long. The CDR3 bases are TGTGCCAGCAGCTCTCACCGACAGGGGGTTGGCCAAGAGACCCAGTACTTC. It specifies CASSSHRQGVGQETQYF.

J is TRBJ1-2 and V is TRBV7-9; D remains ambiguous. V lost 5 bases and J lost 4, with 11 bases in between. The CDR3 totals 13 residues. Germline V gene lookup returns CDR1 SEHNR and CDR2 FQNEAQ (reference sequence). CDR3 loop: CASSLQPGYGYTF. CDR3 bases: TGTGCCAGCAGCCTGCAGCCTGGCTATGGCTACACCTTC.

This clone was observed a few times. The CDR3 region is CASSELITGTGEQPQHF. CDR3 nucleotides: TGTGCCAGCTCAGAGCTCATCACCGGGACAGGGGAGCAGCCCCAGCATTTT. The chain couples TRBV18 to TRBJ1-5; TRBD1 matches at 10 bases. V lost 5 bases and J lost 7; bases outside the gene matches: 14. This CDR3 comprises 17 residues. Germline CDR1 is KGHSH and CDR2 is LQKENI. The full variable domain, with the rest looked up from reference TRBV18 and TRBJ1-5, is NAGVMQNPRHLVRRRGQEARLRCSPMKGHSHVYWYRQLPEEGLKFMVYLQKENIIDESGMPKERFSAEFPKEGPSILRIQQVVRGDSAAYFCASSELITGTGEQPQHFGDGTRLSIL.

The sample holds one count of this clone. The V and J genes are TRBV7-2 and TRBJ2-7; TRBD1 matches 7 bases. CDR1 and CDR2 from the germline V gene are SGHTA and FQGNSA. CDR3 length equals 14 residues. V was pared by 4 bases and J by 3 bases, with 6 bases of the junction left unmatched. The CDR3 bases are TGTGCCAGCAGCTGGGGGACAGAGTACTACGAGCAGTACTTC. This encodes CASSWGTEYYEQYF.

The chain combines TRBV23-1 with TRBJ1-5; D is unclear. TRBV23-1 is noted as an ORF with a role that remains uncertain. V was clipped by 5 bases and J by 0 bases, with 26 bases between them. There are 20 residues in the CDR3. The CDR3 loop reads CASSSALRPTRRYSNQPQHF. The DNA of the CDR3 is TGCGCCAGCAGTTCCGCGTTAAGGCCTACCCGACGATATAGCAATCAGCCCCAGCATTTT.

V usage is TRBV4-3 and J usage is TRBJ1-4, with D maybe TRBD1 (6 bases). Germline V gives CDR1 LGHNA, CDR2 YSLEER. The CDR3 has 19 residues. V lost 0 bases and J 4 bases, leaving 21 bases between the germline ends. CDR3 in DNA: TGCGCCAGCAGCCAAGAGGCTCAGATAGGGGGGTTTATTAATGAAAAACTGTTTTTT. Its translation is CASSQEAQIGGFINEKLFF.

V gene TRBV5-1 combines with J gene TRBJ1-4; no definite D call. Trimming took off 0 bases at V and 6 bases at J, with 3 bases between the two ends. The CDR3 has 12 amino acids. Per the germline V gene, CDR1 is SGHRS and CDR2 is YFSETQ. CDR3 sequence reads: CASSLDDEKLFF. CDR3 in DNA: TGCGCCAGCAGCTTGGATGATGAAAAACTGTTTTTT. The full variable domain, completed using reference TRBV5-1 and TRBJ1-4, is KAGVTQTPRYLIKTRGQQVTLSCSPISGHRSVSWYQQTPGQGLQFLFEYFSETQRNKGNFPGRFSGRQFSNSRSEMNVSTLELGDSALYLCASSLDDEKLFFGSGTQLSVL.

The chain uses TRBV27 and TRBJ1-2; D is unresolved. The CDR3 is 12 amino acids. With 7 bases removed from V and 8 bases from J, the gap between germline ends came to 14 bases. CDR1 is MNHEY and CDR2 is SMNVEV in the germline V gene (reference sequence). CDR3 bases: TGTGCCAGCAAAGAAGGTGGTTCAGGCTACACCTTC. Residues: CASKEGGSGYTF.

This clone was detected only once. The chain employs TRBV27 and TRBJ1-1, with D hard to call. From germline, CDR1 is MNHEY and CDR2 SMNVEV (reference sequence). This CDR3 is built from 14 residues. V was shortened by 6 bases and J by 5 bases, with 16 bases between the two germline ends. CDR3 nucleotides: TGTGCCAGCAGGCCCACAGTGGGGTCGACTGAAGCTTTCTTT. It yields the protein CASRPTVGSTEAFF.

This chain links TRBV19 with TRBJ1-1; no clear D. CDR1 is LNHDA, CDR2 SQIVND, per germline (reference sequence). The ends were cut back, 7 bases at V and 0 bases at J, with 12 bases in the middle. CDR3 size: 14 residues. CDR3 sequence (DNA): TGTGCCAGTAAGAGGGAGAGGGTGAACACTGAAGCTTTCTTT. Amino acid sequence: CASKRERVNTEAFF.

The CDR3 spells CASSQELADYEQYF. The CDR3 DNA sequence: TGTGCCAGCAGCCAAGAACTAGCGGACTACGAGCAGTACTTC. The chain joins TRBV4-2 to TRBJ2-7, with 8 bases that match TRBD2. The germline gives CDR1 LGHNA, CDR2 YNFKEQ. The CDR3 runs to 14 residues. V lost 0 bases, J lost 3 bases, and 1 base stayed unmatched.

This rearrangement joins TRBV6-1 to TRBJ2-7; D remains ambiguous. The length of the CDR3 is 14 residues. V lost 0 bases, J lost 4 bases, and 10 bases lay in between. Germline V gene lookup returns CDR1 MNHNS and CDR2 SASEGT. The CDR3 nucleotides are TGTGCCAGCAGTGAAGCTATTAAAGGGTACGAGCAGTACTTC. It encodes CASSEAIKGYEQYF.

This clone occurred once. CDR3 sequence reads: CTSAIYNEQFF. CDR3 DNA sequence: TGTACCTCGGCTATCTACAATGAGCAGTTCTTC. The chain couples TRBV6-1 to TRBJ2-1; D remains unclear. CDR1 and CDR2 from the germline V gene are MNHNS and SASEGT. The CDR3 runs to 11 residues.

The chain recombines TRBV9 with TRBJ2-3, with D tentatively TRBD1 (5 bases). This CDR3 has 14 amino acids. The V and J ends lost 0 bases and 1 base respectively, with 6 bases between them. Germline assignment: CDR1 SGDLS and CDR2 YYNGEE. The CDR3 region has the DNA TGTGCCAGCAGCGTAGAAGGGGGCACAGATACGCAGTATTTT. Translated: CASSVEGGTDTQYF.

The CDR3 protein is CASSQGPQSWETQYF. CDR3 nucleotide sequence: TGTGCCAGCAGCCAAGGGCCCCAGAGTTGGGAGACCCAGTACTTC. The chain recombines TRBV4-2 with TRBJ2-5; no clear D. Per germline, CDR1 LGHNA and CDR2 YNFKEQ. The CDR3 totals 15 residues. V shed 1 base and J shed 5 bases, with 14 bases lying between them.

The chain joins TRBV19 to TRBJ2-7; TRBD1 aligns across 12 bases. Trimming took 7 bases from V and 2 from J; bases not matched to a gene: 6. CDR1 is LNHDA and CDR2 is SQIVND in the germline V gene (reference sequence). The CDR3 totals 15 residues. This CDR3 is CASMPGQGAAYEQYF. The DNA for the CDR3 is TGTGCCAGTATGCCGGGACAGGGGGCGGCCTACGAGCAGTACTTC.

This clone is a singleton in its sample. This chain joins TRBV2 and TRBJ2-2, with unresolved D. The CDR3 covers 11 residues. V dropped 4 bases and J dropped 6 bases, with 3 bases sitting between them. CDR1 is SNHLY, CDR2 FYNNEI, per germline. The CDR3, as DNA: TGTGCCAGCAGTGCCCCCGGGGAGCTGTTTTTT. This gives the protein CASSAPGELFF.

V is TRBV6-5 and J is TRBJ2-7; 7 bases agree with TRBD1. CDR1 MNHEY and CDR2 SVGAGI come from the germline V gene. The CDR3 spans 15 residues. V lost 0 bases, J lost 3 bases, and 5 bases stayed unmatched. In nucleotides, the CDR3 is TGTGCCAGCAGTTACTCCGGACAGGAAAGCTACGAGCAGTACTTC. It specifies CASSYSGQESYEQYF.

The chain combines TRBV4-2 with TRBJ2-4; TRBD2 agrees at 12 bases. Germline CDR1 LGHNA, CDR2 YNFKEQ. The CDR3 extends over 16 amino acids. Germline trimming cut 0 bases from V and 8 bases from J; bases unmatched to any gene: 5. The CDR3 region is CASSQDLAGGAYIQYF. CDR3 DNA sequence: TGTGCCAGCAGCCAAGATCTAGCGGGAGGGGCATACATTCAGTACTTC.